Listed here are 30 T cell receptor beta chains from one sample, sequenced in a study of T cells in Graves' hyperthyroidism and ophthalmopathy. Amplified regions were TCR beta CDR3 sequences from RNA transcripts. The HTBI primer set drove a first-round RT-PCR of the TCR CDR3. A single record per CDR3 protein comes from TCRdb applying MiXCR to the multiplex PCR reads. The sample holds about 600,000 distinct CDR3 sequences, 13% to 15% seen once. The source material was blood. Receptor source: a young woman with Graves' ophthalmopathy.

This clonotype was observed a few times. The chain has TRBV14 and TRBJ2-5, with a weak D call TRBD1 (5 bases). CDR3 length: 13 residues. Trimming removed 3 bases at V and 4 bases at J, with 9 bases between. Germline assignment: CDR1 SGHDN and CDR2 FVKESK. CDR3 sequence reads: CASSHRAGETQYF. The CDR3 nucleotides are TGTGCCAGCAGCCACAGGGCAGGAGAGACCCAGTACTTC.

This chain links TRBV19 with TRBJ1-5; TRBD1 is a possible D gene (6 bases). The CDR3 contains 11 residues. V was pared by 9 bases and J by 9 bases, with 12 bases between. CDR1 and CDR2 (germline): LNHDA, SQIVND (reference sequence). In DNA form, the CDR3 reads TGTGCCAGCAGGGGCCTTGGGCCCCAGCATTTT. The encoded protein is CASRGLGPQHF.

As for this clonotype: This may arise from a read error, as a much more abundant clone is one base away. This CDR3 fails to terminate in the conserved phenylalanine or tryptophan, so it likely reflects a read error. The genes are TRBV28 and TRBJ1-5; D gene unclear. V was shortened by 6 bases and J by 0 bases, with 12 bases between the two germline ends. CDR1 is MDHEN, CDR2 SYDVKM, per germline. The CDR3 is 15 residues long. In DNA, the CDR3 is TGTGCCAGCAGCCCACTAATTGATAGCAATCAGCCCCAGCATCTT. As protein: CASSPLIDSNQPQHL.

This clonotype was counted between two and nine times. The chain is built from TRBV12-5 and TRBJ1-5; the D gene is possibly TRBD1 (6 bases). V gave up 2 bases and J gave up 6 bases, with 11 bases separating them. The CDR3 has 14 residues. The germline CDR1 and CDR2 sequences are LGHNT and FRNRAP. CDR3 amino acids: CASGLMGGPQPQHF. The CDR3 nucleotides are TGTGCTAGTGGTTTGATGGGGGGCCCTCAGCCCCAGCATTTT.

About this clonotype: This may arise from a read error, as a much more abundant clone is one base away. The V call is TRBV7-6, the J call TRBJ2-7; D is perhaps TRBD1 (5 bases). Looked up from germline, CDR1 is SGHVS and CDR2 is FNYEAQ. The CDR3 length is 14 residues. CDR3 in DNA: TGTGCCAGCAGCTTTTTAACAGGTTCTGACGAGCAGCACTTC. Translation: CASSFLTGSDEQHF.

This clonotype was observed many times. The chain joins TRBV2 to TRBJ1-4; no definite D call. CDR3 length: 14 amino acids. The V gene's germline CDR1 is SNHLY and CDR2 FYNNEI. V was shortened by 5 bases and J by 5 bases, with 12 bases between the two germline ends. The CDR3 here is CASSPDTLNEKLFF. The CDR3 coding sequence is TGTGCCAGCAGTCCTGACACCCTCAATGAAAAACTGTTTTTT.

Ten or more counts support this clonotype. The chain uses TRBV27 and TRBJ1-1; 7 bases are a match to TRBD1. The V gene end was trimmed by 9 bases and the J gene end by 5 bases; junction bases not matched to a gene: 15. CDR3 length equals 15 residues. In germline, CDR1 is MNHEY, CDR2 SMNVEV (reference sequence). The CDR3: CASSPGPGGRTEAFF. The CDR3 DNA reads as TGTGCCAGTTCGCCCGGACCAGGGGGGAGGACTGAAGCTTTCTTT.

This clonotype was observed many times. The chain is built from TRBV28 and TRBJ1-2, with 7 bases aligning to TRBD1. Germline CDR1 and CDR2: MDHEN and SYDVKM. This CDR3 spans 14 amino acids. After removal of 6 bases from V and 7 bases from J, the junction contained 11 bases not matched to a gene. The CDR3 loop reads CASRARDRISGYTF. CDR3 sequence (DNA): TGTGCCAGCAGAGCCCGGGACAGAATCTCTGGCTACACCTTC.

This clonotype was counted ten times or more. This chain links TRBV6-1 with TRBJ1-5; D perhaps matches TRBD1 (6 bases). Germline V gene sequence: CDR1 MNHNS, CDR2 SASEGT. The germline V and J ends were trimmed by 1 base and 0 bases, with 13 bases remaining between them. This CDR3 contains 17 residues. CDR3 DNA: TGTGCCAGCAGTGAAGACGGGACACTCTATAGCAATCAGCCCCAGCATTTT. Its translation is CASSEDGTLYSNQPQHF.

This clonotype has at least ten counts. This chain joins TRBV2 and TRBJ1-3; D is uncertain. V lost 3 bases, J lost 0 bases, and 3 bases lay in between. CDR1 and CDR2 (germline): SNHLY, FYNNEI. There are 13 residues in the CDR3. The CDR3 bases are TGTGCCAGCAGTGACAGCTCTGGAAACACCATATATTTT. Translated, it gives CASSDSSGNTIYF.

The rearrangement joins TRBV5-6 to TRBJ1-5; 11 bases match TRBD1. CDR3 size: 16 residues. In germline, CDR1 is SGHDT, CDR2 YYEEEE. Losses at the gene ends were 0 bases for V and 7 bases for J; bases not matched to a gene: 6. The CDR3 DNA reads as TGTGCCAGCAGCTTGGCCGGGACAGGGGGTAGGCAGCCCCAGCATTTT. It yields the protein CASSLAGTGGRQPQHF.

This clonotype has ten or more counts. The rearrangement links TRBV7-9 to TRBJ2-7; D is possibly TRBD2 (6 bases). Germline values: CDR1 SEHNR, CDR2 FQNEAQ (reference sequence). This CDR3 is built from 15 residues. The V end lost 2 bases, the J end lost 2 bases, and 13 bases lay between the germline ends. The DNA of the CDR3 is TGTGCCAGCAGCTTAATTACGGGGGAGCCCTACGAGCAGTACTTC. Translated: CASSLITGEPYEQYF.

J is TRBJ1-4 and V is TRBV27; TRBD1 matches at 9 bases. Germline-derived CDR1 and CDR2 are MNHEY and SMNVEV (reference sequence). V gave up 8 bases and J gave up 5 bases; unmatched junction bases: 6. This CDR3 has 14 amino acids. Here the CDR3 reads CASAGQGRNEKLFF. Here the CDR3 DNA reads TGTGCCAGCGCCGGACAGGGGAGAAATGAAAAACTGTTTTTT.

The chain joins TRBV5-6 to TRBJ1-1; D not resolved. Trimming left V 2 bases short and J 0 bases short, with 8 bases between. Germline CDR1 is SGHDT and CDR2 is YYEEEE. The CDR3 spans 14 residues. CDR3 amino acids: CASSLGFVNTEAFF. CDR3 nucleotides: TGTGCCAGCAGCTTAGGTTTCGTGAACACTGAAGCTTTCTTT.

CDR3 sequence: CASKSLGRSYNEQFF. The CDR3 nucleotides read TGTGCCAGCAAGTCGCTTGGCCGCTCCTACAATGAGCAGTTCTTC. The chain links TRBV27 to TRBJ2-1; D is ambiguous. Germline-derived CDR1 and CDR2 are MNHEY and SMNVEV (reference sequence). CDR3 length: 15 amino acids. V lost 7 bases and J lost 0, with 13 bases in between.

This chain links TRBV20-1 with TRBJ1-1, with 8 nucleotides matching TRBD1. J gave up 6 bases and V 5 bases, and 11 bases lay outside the gene matches. The CDR3 has 14 amino acids. The germline V gene encodes CDR1 DFQATT and CDR2 SNEGSKA (reference sequence). CDR3: CSASMTGELAEAFF. The CDR3 coding sequence is TGCAGTGCTTCGATGACAGGGGAGTTGGCTGAAGCTTTCTTT.

Comments on this clonotype: A much larger clone lies one base from this, so it may be a read error. The chain couples TRBV7-2 to TRBJ2-4; a possible D gene is TRBD2 (6 bases). The DNA matches TRBJ2-1 better at its end, which makes the J call doubtful. This CDR3 spans 14 amino acids. Germline V gene lookup returns CDR1 SGHTA and CDR2 FQGNSA. The CDR3 spells CASRTRTLAFIQFF. In nucleotides, the CDR3 is TGTGCCAGCAGGACCCGTACTCTAGCGTTCATTCAGTTCTTC.

This clonotype was observed at least ten times. The rearrangement joins TRBV20-1 to TRBJ1-5; D is unclear. The germline gives CDR1 DFQATT, CDR2 SNEGSKA (reference sequence). Trimming shortened V by 3 bases and J by 6 bases, and 21 bases separated the two germline ends. This CDR3 has 16 residues. CDR3 amino acids: CSASLTHIRRGQPQHF. CDR3 in DNA: TGCAGTGCTAGTCTGACTCACATTCGGCGCGGTCAGCCCCAGCATTTT.

This clonotype has a handful of counts. The CDR3 coding sequence is TGTGCCAGCTCACCGGTGGGACTTGCCTTTTACGAGCAGTACTTC. Translated: CASSPVGLAFYEQYF. This rearrangement joins TRBV18 to TRBJ2-7; D is perhaps TRBD2 (6 bases). In germline, CDR1 is KGHSH, CDR2 LQKENI. V was clipped by 3 bases and J by 4 bases, with 16 bases between them. The CDR3 is made up of 15 amino acids.

The sample holds many counts of this clonotype. V is TRBV9 and J is TRBJ1-1; no clear D gene. Germline CDR1 is SGDLS and CDR2 is YYNGEE. CDR3 length: 15 amino acids. V shed 0 bases and J shed 1 base, with 10 bases lying between them. The CDR3 nucleotides read TGTGCCAGCAGCGTAGGTGGGTTGGGGAACACTGAAGCTTTCTTT. Translated, it gives CASSVGGLGNTEAFF.

The chain links TRBV9 to TRBJ1-2; a weak D match, TRBD1 (6 bases). The CDR3 extends over 17 amino acids. Germline loops: CDR1 SGDLS, CDR2 YYNGEE. V was clipped by 0 bases and J by 0 bases, with 15 bases between them. This CDR3 is CASSVELKDSSNYGYTF. CDR3 sequence (DNA): TGTGCCAGCAGCGTAGAGCTTAAGGACAGCTCTAACTATGGCTACACCTTC.

The V call is TRBV15, the J call TRBJ2-1; D perhaps matches TRBD2 (6 bases). The germline V gene encodes CDR1 LNHNV and CDR2 YYDKDF (reference sequence). This CDR3 comprises 11 residues. V was shortened by 8 bases and J by 7 bases, with 9 bases between the two germline ends. CDR3 amino acids: CATERVNEQFF. In DNA form, the CDR3 reads TGTGCCACCGAGCGGGTGAATGAGCAGTTCTTC.

This clonotype occurred many times. The chain combines TRBV27 with TRBJ1-5, with D maybe TRBD1 (6 bases). CDR1 MNHEY and CDR2 SMNVEV come from the germline V gene (reference sequence). Trimming took 6 bases from V and 6 from J, leaving 18 bases between them. The CDR3 loop spans 15 amino acids. CDR3 region: CASREVSGAGQPQHF. The CDR3 DNA sequence: TGTGCCAGCAGAGAAGTTTCAGGGGCGGGTCAGCCCCAGCATTTT.

This clonotype was recorded at least ten times. DNA for the CDR3: TGTGCCAGCAGTGCCGACCTACAGGGCTGGCGGTTCTTC. Encoded protein: CASSADLQGWRFF. V gene TRBV2 combines with J gene TRBJ2-1; TRBD1 might be the D (6 bases). In germline, CDR1 is SNHLY, CDR2 FYNNEI. The CDR3 length is 13 residues. V dropped 4 bases and J dropped 15 bases, with 19 bases sitting between them. The whole variable domain, filled in from reference TRBV2 and TRBJ2-1, reads EPEVTQTPSHQVTQMGQEVILRCVPISNHLYFYWYRQILGQKVEFLVSFYNNEISEKSEIFDDQFSVERPDGSNFTLKIRSTKLEDSAMYFCASSADLQGWRFFGPGTRLTVL.

The chain links TRBV4-1 to TRBJ1-2, with D uncertain. The V end was cut by 0 bases, the J end by 2 bases, with 16 bases between. The germline CDR1 and CDR2 sequences are MGHRA and YSYEKL. This CDR3 has 17 amino acids. CDR3 coding DNA: TGCGCCAGCAGCCAAGATTTGGCGCGCACGGTGAACTATGGCTACACCTTC. Its translation: CASSQDLARTVNYGYTF.

In this sample, this clonotype turned up many times. The chain couples TRBV20-1 to TRBJ2-1, with D maybe TRBD2 (5 bases). Deletions cut 3 bases from V and 0 bases from J, with 9 bases between. Germline CDR1 DFQATT, CDR2 SNEGSKA (reference sequence). The CDR3 has 14 amino acids. The CDR3 nucleotides are TGCAGTGCTAGGGACTCCCGCTCCTACAATGAGCAGTTCTTC. Translating it yields CSARDSRSYNEQFF.

The rearrangement joins TRBV19 to TRBJ2-1; tentative D call: TRBD2 (6 bases). There are 16 residues in the CDR3. Germline-derived CDR1 and CDR2 are LNHDA and SQIVND (reference sequence). V was shortened by 7 bases and J by 0 bases, with 16 bases between the two germline ends. CDR3 residues: CASNIGGELSYNEQFF. The CDR3 coding sequence is TGTGCCAGTAACATAGGAGGGGAACTCTCCTACAATGAGCAGTTCTTC.

The V call is TRBV24-1, the J call TRBJ2-1; 9 positions match TRBD2. V was clipped by 2 bases and J by 8 bases; unmatched bases: 9. There are 16 residues in the CDR3. Germline V lookup: CDR1 KGHDR, CDR2 SFDVKD. Here the CDR3 reads CATSDSGLADGYEQFF. CDR3 sequence (DNA): TGTGCCACCAGTGATTCGGGACTAGCCGATGGGTATGAGCAGTTCTTC.

This clonotype was picked up many times. V is TRBV30 and J is TRBJ1-2; 7 positions match TRBD1. The V gene's germline CDR1 is GTSNPN and CDR2 SVGIG (reference sequence). The CDR3 is 15 amino acids. V trimming: 0 bases; J trimming: 0 bases; junction bases outside the gene matches: 4. Written as DNA, the CDR3 is TGTGCCTGGAGTGTACGCGGGACAGCTAACTATGGCTACACCTTC. This gives the protein CAWSVRGTANYGYTF.

CDR3 coding DNA: TGTGCCAGCAGTTATTCCGGGGGGTTGGGGGCTTACACTGAAGCTTTCTTT. Its translation is CASSYSGGLGAYTEAFF. The chain combines TRBV6-1 with TRBJ1-1; maybe TRBD1 (6 bases). The CDR3 extends over 17 amino acids. Germline V lookup: CDR1 MNHNS, CDR2 SASEGT. Trimming left V 5 bases short and J 3 bases short, with 22 bases between.